A selection of T cell receptor beta chains follows, all from one sample in a study of shared clonotypes between healthy human individuals. The protocol was immunoSEQ multiplex PCR, while the TCRdb copy is restricted to in-frame clones and leaves out a portion. The repertoire holds around 200,000 clones, about 68% seen once, with more than 9% in the top ten. The sample consisted of memory CD4+ T cells sorted from blood. The receptor set was obtained from a man aged 25-40 years in good health. Each CDR3 is given with its conserved first and last residue. D genes are given only for firm matches. Clone size appears in some rows only: once, few, many, or a class for an expanded clone.

J | D | size | V | DNA | CDR3
TRBJ2-5 | - | - | TRBV10-2 | TGCGCCAGCAGTGGAGGGGTATTGGAGACCCAGTACTTC | CASSGGVLETQYF
TRBJ2-1 | TRBD2 | - | TRBV11-2 | TGTGCCAGCAGCGCCACCATCGGACTAGCGGGAGGGCCCAACAATGAGCAGTTCTTC | CASSATIGLAGGPNNEQFF
TRBJ2-4 | TRBD2 | - | TRBV13 | TGTGCCAGCAGCTTAGGTGCTAGCGGGAGCATTCAGTACTTC | CASSLGASGSIQYF
TRBJ2-5 | TRBD2 | few | TRBV7-7 | TGTGCCAGTGATCACGAGCGGGAGGGTGAAGAGACCCAGTACTTC | CASDHEREGEETQYF
TRBJ2-2 | TRBD1 | - | TRBV6-6 | TGTGCCAGCAGTTCCACAGGGGAAGTAGGCGGGGAGCTGTTTTTT | CASSSTGEVGGELFF
TRBJ2-5 | - | - | TRBV23-1 | TGCGCCAGCAGTCAATCGGGGGCACATCTGTGGCAAGAGACCCAGTACTTC | CASSQSGAHLWQETQYF
TRBJ2-5 | - | - | TRBV7-8 | TGTGCCAGCAGCGACCGATGGGGTTTTCCGTACTTC | CASSDRWGFPYF
TRBJ1-3 | - | - | TRBV28 | TGTGCCAGCAGTCTAGGGTTCTCTGGAAACACCATATATTTT | CASSLGFSGNTIYF
TRBJ2-1 | TRBD2 | - | TRBV5-3 | TGTGCCAGAAGCTTGAGGGGGTTAGCGGGAGTAGGTAATGAGCAGTTCTTC | CARSLRGLAGVGNEQFF
TRBJ2-7 | - | few | TRBV7-8 | TGTGCCAGCAGCCGCCGAGAGACGGCAGTCTACGAGCAGTACTTC | CASSRRETAVYEQYF
TRBJ1-2 | - | - | TRBV27 | TGTGCCAGCAGTTCTATCCCGGGACCCCCCTATGGCTACACCTTC | CASSSIPGPPYGYTF
TRBJ2-7 | - | - | TRBV28 | TGTGCCAGCAGTCCCCCTCTACGGGGATCCTACGAGCAGTACTTC | CASSPPLRGSYEQYF
TRBJ2-7 | - | - | TRBV29-1 | TGCAGCGTTGAAGATCGAGGGGGGGATGAGCAGTACTTC | CSVEDRGGDEQYF
TRBJ2-5 | TRBD2 | few | TRBV5-4 | TGTGCCAGCAGCACCGGGACTAGCCCCCAAGAGACCCAGTACTTC | CASSTGTSPQETQYF
TRBJ2-3 | - | - | TRBV29-1 | TGCAGCGTTGATAGGGGTCCTAACACAGATACGCAGTATTTT | CSVDRGPNTDTQYF
TRBJ2-5 | TRBD1 | few | TRBV6-1 | TGTGCCAGCGCCTCAACACAGGGGGCGAGAGAGACCCAGTACTTC | CASASTQGARETQYF
TRBJ2-2 | - | - | TRBV7-2 | TGTGCCAGCAGCTTGTCCGGCCCCGGGGAGCTGTTTTTT | CASSLSGPGELFF
TRBJ2-5 | TRBD1 | few | TRBV19 | TGTGCCAGTAGTATACCGGGACAGGGGAGTGGGACCCAGTACTTC | CASSIPGQGSGTQYF
TRBJ2-3 | - | - | TRBV30 | TGTGCCTGGAGTGAATATAGGGGGGCGAGAGATACGCAGTATTTT | CAWSEYRGARDTQYF
TRBJ1-4 | TRBD1 | - | TRBV5-1 | TGCGCCAGCAGCTTTCGAGAACAGGGGAATGAAAAACTGTTTTTT | CASSFREQGNEKLFF
TRBJ2-7 | - | - | TRBV4-1 | TGCGCCAGCAGCCTCTTGGACAGCTCCTACGAGCAGTACTTC | CASSLLDSSYEQYF
TRBJ2-4 | - | - | TRBV5-6 | TGTGCCAGCAGCTTGTCCAGTACTAAAAACATTCAGTACTTC | CASSLSSTKNIQYF
TRBJ2-1 | TRBD1 | once | TRBV30 | TGTGCCTGCCATCAGGGGGCCTCCTACAATGAGCAGTTCTTC | CACHQGASYNEQFF
TRBJ1-2 | - | - | TRBV7-2 | TGTGCCAGCAGCCTCGAGGCGGTGGGGGGGGCTGGCGGCTACACCTTC | CASSLEAVGGAGGYTF
TRBJ1-5 | TRBD1 | - | TRBV2 | TGTGCCAGCACCTCGGGACAGGGTCAGCCCCAGCATTTT | CASTSGQGQPQHF
TRBJ1-3 | - | - | TRBV6-5 | TGTGCCAGCAGAAAGGACAGCTCTGGAAACACCATATATTTT | CASRKDSSGNTIYF
TRBJ1-5 | - | - | TRBV11-1 | TGTGCCAGCAGCCCCATCGATAGCAATCAGCCCCAGCATTTT | CASSPIDSNQPQHF
TRBJ1-1 | - | - | TRBV7-2 | TGTGCCAGCAGCTTGGGGTCGGGGCGAACTGAAGCTTTCTTT | CASSLGSGRTEAFF
TRBJ2-5 | - | - | TRBV11-2 | TGTGCCAGCAGCTTAAGGGGCGGGAAAGGAGAGACCCAGTACTTC | CASSLRGGKGETQYF
TRBJ1-5 | TRBD1 | - | TRBV10-3 | TGTGCCATCAAGGGTTCTACAGGGGATCAGCCCCAGCATTTT | CAIKGSTGDQPQHF
TRBJ1-5 | - | many | TRBV18 | TGTGCCAGCTCACCAAGTCAGGTATCGAATCAGCCCCAGCATTTT | CASSPSQVSNQPQHF
TRBJ2-7 | TRBD1 | many | TRBV11-2 | TGTGCCAGCAGCTCGAGGGGGCATCCCGAGCAGTACTTC | CASSSRGHPEQYF
TRBJ2-2 | - | - | TRBV4-1 | TGCGCCAGCAGCCAAGGGGGTACCGGGGAGCTGTTTTTT | CASSQGGTGELFF
TRBJ2-3 | - | - | TRBV28 | TGTGCCAGCAGTCCTACTGAAGGAGATACGCAGTATTTT | CASSPTEGDTQYF
TRBJ2-7 | - | - | TRBV9 | TGTGCCAGCAGCGTAGTTGGGTCGTCCTACGAGCAGTACTTC | CASSVVGSSYEQYF
TRBJ2-1 | TRBD2 | - | TRBV6-1 | TGTGCCTACTCGGGTAGCGGGAGCTACAATGAGCAGTTCTTC | CAYSGSGSYNEQFF
TRBJ2-1 | - | - | TRBV4-3 | TGCGCCAGCAGCCAAGACTTTTCGACCCAGCAGTTCTTC | CASSQDFSTQQFF
TRBJ2-6 | TRBD1 | - | TRBV11-2 | TGTGCCAGCAGCCTGGGACAGGGATACGGTTCTGGGGCCAACGTCCTGACTTTC | CASSLGQGYGSGANVLTF
TRBJ2-7 | - | - | TRBV7-9 | TGTGCCAGCAGCTCGAGTGGACAGCACTACGAGCAGTACTTC | CASSSSGQHYEQYF
TRBJ1-5 | TRBD1 | - | TRBV6-1 | TGTGCCAGCAGCTGGACAGGGGGATACAATCAGCCCCAGCATTTT | CASSWTGGYNQPQHF